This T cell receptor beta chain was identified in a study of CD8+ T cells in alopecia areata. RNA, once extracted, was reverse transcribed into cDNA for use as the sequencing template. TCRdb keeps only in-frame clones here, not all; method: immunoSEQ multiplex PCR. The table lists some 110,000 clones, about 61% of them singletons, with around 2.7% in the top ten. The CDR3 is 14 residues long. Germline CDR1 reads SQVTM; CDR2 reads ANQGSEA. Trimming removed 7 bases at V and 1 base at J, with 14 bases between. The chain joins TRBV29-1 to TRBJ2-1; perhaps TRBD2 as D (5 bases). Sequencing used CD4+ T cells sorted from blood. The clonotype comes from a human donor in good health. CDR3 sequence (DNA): TGCAGCGGCCTCCTACCGGGGTCCTACAATGAGCAGTTCTTC. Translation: CSGLLPGSYNEQFF.